This TCR beta chain was captured by sequencing in a study of beta chain features in type 1 diabetes. General study results and limits: People with Type 1 diabetes carried modestly yet significantly shorter TCRB CDR3s in all four CD4+ subsets.

Expressed TCRB transcripts were sequenced because the isolated RNA had all been reverse transcribed beforehand. Using immunoSEQ multiplex PCR, the repertoire was profiled, and TCRdb retains in-frame clones only, with some absent. The sample consists of fewer than 900,000 clones, roughly a sixth of them appearing once. This clone was seen only a few times. Its antigen is undetermined. The CDR3 loop spans 16 amino acids. Trimming removed 3 bases at V and 3 bases at J, with 15 bases between. Germline V gives CDR1 LNHDA, CDR2 SQIVND (reference sequence). The clonotype originates from a woman between 18 and 29 years old in good health. The sample taken for sequencing was naive CD4+ T cells from blood. This rearrangement joins TRBV19 to TRBJ2-1; D call uncertain. The CDR3 is CASSIGLTQLYNEQFF. In nucleotides, the CDR3 is TGTGCCAGTAGTATTGGTTTAACTCAACTCTACAATGAGCAGTTCTTC.